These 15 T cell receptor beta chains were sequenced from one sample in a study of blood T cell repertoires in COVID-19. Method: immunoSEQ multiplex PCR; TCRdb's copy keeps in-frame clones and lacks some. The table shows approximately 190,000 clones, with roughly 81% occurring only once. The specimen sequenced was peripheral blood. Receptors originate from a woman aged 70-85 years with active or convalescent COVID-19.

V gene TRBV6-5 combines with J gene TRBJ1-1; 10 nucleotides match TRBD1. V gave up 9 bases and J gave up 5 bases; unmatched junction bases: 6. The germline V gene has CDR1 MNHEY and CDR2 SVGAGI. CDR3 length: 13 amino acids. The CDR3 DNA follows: TGTGCCAGTCGACAGGGGGCGAGAACTGAAGCTTTCTTT. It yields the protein CASRQGARTEAFF.

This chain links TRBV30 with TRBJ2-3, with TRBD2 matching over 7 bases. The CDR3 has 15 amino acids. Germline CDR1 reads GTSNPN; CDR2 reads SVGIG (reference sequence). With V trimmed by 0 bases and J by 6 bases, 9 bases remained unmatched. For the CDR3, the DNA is TGTGCCTGGAGTGTGACTGGGCAGGGAGGGGATACGCAGTATTTT. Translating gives CAWSVTGQGGDTQYF.

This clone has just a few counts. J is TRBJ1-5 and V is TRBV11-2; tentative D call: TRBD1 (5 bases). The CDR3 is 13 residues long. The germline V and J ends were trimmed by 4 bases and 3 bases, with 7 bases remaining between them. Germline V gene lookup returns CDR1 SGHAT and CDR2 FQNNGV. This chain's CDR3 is CASSSTDNQPQHF. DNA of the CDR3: TGTGCCAGCAGCTCGACAGACAATCAGCCCCAGCATTTT.

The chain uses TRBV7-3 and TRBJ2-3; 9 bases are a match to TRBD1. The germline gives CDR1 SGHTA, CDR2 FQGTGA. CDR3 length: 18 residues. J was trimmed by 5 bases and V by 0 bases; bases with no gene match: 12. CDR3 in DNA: TGTGCCAGCAGCTTAACGGAGAACAGGGGGCCCAGGGGAGATACGCAGTATTTT. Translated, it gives CASSLTENRGPRGDTQYF.

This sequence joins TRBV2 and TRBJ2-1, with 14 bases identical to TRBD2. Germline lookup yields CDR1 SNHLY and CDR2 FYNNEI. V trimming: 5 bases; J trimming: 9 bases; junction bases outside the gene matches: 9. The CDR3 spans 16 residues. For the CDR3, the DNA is TGTGCCAGCAGTCCAAGACTAGCGGGAGGGGGGGTTGAGCAGTTCTTC. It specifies CASSPRLAGGGVEQFF.

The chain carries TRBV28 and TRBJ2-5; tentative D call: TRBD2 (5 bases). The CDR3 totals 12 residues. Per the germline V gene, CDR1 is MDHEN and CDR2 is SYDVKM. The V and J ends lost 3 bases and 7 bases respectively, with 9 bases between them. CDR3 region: CASSLREGTQYF. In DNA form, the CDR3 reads TGTGCCAGCAGTTTGCGTGAGGGGACCCAGTACTTC.

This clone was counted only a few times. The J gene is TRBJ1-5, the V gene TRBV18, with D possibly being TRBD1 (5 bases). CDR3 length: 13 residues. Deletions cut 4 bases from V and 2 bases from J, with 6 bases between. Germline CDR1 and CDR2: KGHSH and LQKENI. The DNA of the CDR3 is TGTGCCAGCTCACTCAGGGGCAATCAGCCCCAGCATTTT. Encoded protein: CASSLRGNQPQHF.

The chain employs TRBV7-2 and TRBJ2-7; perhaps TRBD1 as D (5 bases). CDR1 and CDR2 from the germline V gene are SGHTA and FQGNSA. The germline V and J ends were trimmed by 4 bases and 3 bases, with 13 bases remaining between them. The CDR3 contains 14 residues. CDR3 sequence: CASSSQGFGYEQYF. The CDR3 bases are TGTGCCAGCAGCTCTCAGGGATTTGGCTACGAGCAGTACTTC.

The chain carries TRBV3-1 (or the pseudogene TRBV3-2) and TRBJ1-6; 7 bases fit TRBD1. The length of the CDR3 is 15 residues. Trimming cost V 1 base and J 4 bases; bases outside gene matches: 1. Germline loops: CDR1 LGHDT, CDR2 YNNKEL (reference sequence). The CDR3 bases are TGTGCCAGCAGCCAAGGGGGACAGTATAATTCACCCCTCCACTTT. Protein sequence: CASSQGGQYNSPLHF.

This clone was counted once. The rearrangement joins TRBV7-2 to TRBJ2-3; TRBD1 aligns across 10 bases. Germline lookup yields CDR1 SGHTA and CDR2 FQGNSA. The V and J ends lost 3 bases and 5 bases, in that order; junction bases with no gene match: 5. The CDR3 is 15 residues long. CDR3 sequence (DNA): TGTGCCAGCAGCTTGCGGACAGGGGGTGGAGATACGCAGTATTTT. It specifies CASSLRTGGGDTQYF. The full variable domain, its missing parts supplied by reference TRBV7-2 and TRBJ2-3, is GAGVSQSPSNKVTEKGKDVELRCDPISGHTALYWYRQSLGQGLEFLIYFQGNSAPDKSGLPSDRFSAERTGGSVSTLTIQRTQQEDSAVYLCASSLRTGGGDTQYFGPGTRLTVL.

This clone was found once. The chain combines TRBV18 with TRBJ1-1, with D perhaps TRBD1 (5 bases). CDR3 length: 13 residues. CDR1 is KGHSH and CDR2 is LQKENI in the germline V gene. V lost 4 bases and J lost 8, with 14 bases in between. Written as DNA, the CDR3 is TGTGCCAGCTCACAGGACATGTGGCGGGAAGCTTTCTTT. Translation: CASSQDMWREAFF.

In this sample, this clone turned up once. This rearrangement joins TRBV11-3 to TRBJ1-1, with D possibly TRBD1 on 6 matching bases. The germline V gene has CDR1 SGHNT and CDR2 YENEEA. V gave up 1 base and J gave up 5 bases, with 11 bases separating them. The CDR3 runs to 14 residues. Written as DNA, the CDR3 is TGTGCCAGCAGCTTAGTTGGGGGCTCGACTGAAGCTTTCTTT. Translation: CASSLVGGSTEAFF.

CDR3: CASSFGQGTSNEQFF. CDR3 in DNA: TGTGCCAGCAGCTTTGGACAGGGGACATCAAATGAGCAGTTCTTC. V and J are TRBV7-2 and TRBJ2-1; 9 nucleotides agree with TRBD1. From germline, CDR1 is SGHTA and CDR2 FQGNSA. The CDR3 runs to 15 residues. V lost 3 bases, J lost 7 bases, and 7 bases stayed unmatched.

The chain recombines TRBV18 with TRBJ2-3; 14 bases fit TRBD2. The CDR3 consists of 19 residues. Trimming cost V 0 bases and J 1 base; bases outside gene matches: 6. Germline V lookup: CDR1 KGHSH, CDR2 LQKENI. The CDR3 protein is CASSPPGTSGRGGTDTQYF. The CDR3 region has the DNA TGTGCCAGCTCACCACCCGGGACTAGCGGGAGAGGGGGCACAGATACGCAGTATTTT.

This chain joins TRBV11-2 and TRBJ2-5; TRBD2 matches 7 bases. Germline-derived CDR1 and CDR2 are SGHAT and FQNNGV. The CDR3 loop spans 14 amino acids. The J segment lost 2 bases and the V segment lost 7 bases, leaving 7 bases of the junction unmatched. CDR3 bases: TGTGCCAGCAACTTCTGGGGGGGACAAGAGACCCAGTACTTC. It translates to CASNFWGGQETQYF.